The clone carrying this T cell receptor (beta chain) was found a few times. J was trimmed by 3 bases and V by 7 bases; bases with no gene match: 2. Germline V gene lookup returns CDR1 SNHLY and CDR2 FYNNEI. This CDR3 spans 13 amino acids. This record belongs to a study of T-cell memory formation after mild COVID-19. One entry per CDR3 protein results from TCRdb running MiXCR on the 5' RACE reads. The sample has around 340,000 distinct CDR3 sequences; 14% are singletons. This receptor was identified in a man aged 18-30 years who had mild COVID-19 (a few samples of this study predate the infection). Cell type and time point are not known. The rearrangement links TRBV2 to TRBJ2-3, with 9 bases aligning to TRBD1. The source material was PBMCs or a T cell subset sorted from them (not recorded which). The CDR3 region has the DNA TGTGCCAGCATGGACAGGGGAACAGATACGCAGTATTTT. Translation: CASMDRGTDTQYF.